This is a list of T cell receptor beta chains from one sample in a study of T cell changes during pregnancy in multiple sclerosis. Libraries were prepared by immunoSEQ multiplex PCR; TCRdb keeps only in-frame clonotypes and omits some of them. The sample lists 100,000 or so clones, less than 95% seen once, with 0.7% to 0.9% in the top ten. Sequenced material: peripheral blood, taken in the second trimester of pregnancy. These receptors all stem from a female donor in good health, enrolled as a control in a pregnancy study. Both conserved end residues are part of each CDR3. The D gene is left open where the match is weak. Only part of the rows carry a size: once, few, many, or a class if the clone is expanded.

V	J	D	size	DNA	CDR3
TRBV5-1	TRBJ2-5	TRBD2	-	TGCGCCAGCAGCCCGTCTCTGGCGGGGGGGCGGGACGGCGAGACCCAGTACTTC	CASSPSLAGGRDGETQYF
TRBV7-2	TRBJ1-2	-	-	TGTGCCAGCAGCTTAGACTTCCTATCAGGGGGCTACACCTTC	CASSLDFLSGGYTF
TRBV4-2	TRBJ1-1	-	-	TGTGCCAGCAGCCAGGCTAGAGGGACTGAAGCTTTCTTT	CASSQARGTEAFF
TRBV5-4	TRBJ2-7	-	-	TGTGCCAGCAGCCTCTCTGTTCCCCCCTACGAGCAGTACTTC	CASSLSVPPYEQYF
TRBV27	TRBJ1-2	TRBD1	once	TGTGCCAGCGGGCCCCGGACAGGGCCTAACTATGGCTACACCTTC	CASGPRTGPNYGYTF
TRBV7-2	TRBJ2-3	TRBD2	once	TGTGCCAGCAGCTTGCCAGCGGGAGTACCAGATACGCAGTATTTT	CASSLPAGVPDTQYF
TRBV6-4	TRBJ2-1	TRBD2	-	TGTGCCAGCAGCTCTAGCGGAGATTACAATGAGCAGTTCTTC	CASSSSGDYNEQFF
TRBV18	TRBJ1-1	-	-	TGTGCCAGCTCACCGGGCCGGCCTTTTGAAGCTTTCTTT	CASSPGRPFEAFF
TRBV6-6	TRBJ2-7	-	-	TGTGCCAGCAGTTACTCGGACACCTACGAGCAGTACTTC	CASSYSDTYEQYF
TRBV19	TRBJ1-1	TRBD1	-	TGTGCCAGTAGTAACAACAGGGGGGTAGGCACTGAAGCTTTCTTT	CASSNNRGVGTEAFF
TRBV2	TRBJ2-2	-	once	TGTGCCAGTGCACCAGGGAGGAATACCGGGGAGCTGTTTTTT	CASAPGRNTGELFF
TRBV6-6	TRBJ2-1	TRBD1	-	TGTGCCAGCAGTTCTGCGACAGGGGGAGGAAATGAGCAGTTCTTC	CASSSATGGGNEQFF
TRBV14	TRBJ1-3	TRBD1	-	TGTGCCAGCAGCCAGGACTTTGGGACAGTCGGGGACACCATATATTTT	CASSQDFGTVGDTIYF
TRBV5-4	TRBJ2-1	-	once	TGTGCCAGCAGCCGTACCGGGACCGGAGGGGTCAATGAGCAGTTCTTC	CASSRTGTGGVNEQFF
TRBV12-5	TRBJ2-1	TRBD2	-	TGTGCTAGTGGTTCGGGGACTAGCGGGGAGAGCTACAATGAGCAGTTCTTC	CASGSGTSGESYNEQFF
TRBV6-4	TRBJ2-1	TRBD1	once	TGTGCCAGCAGTCAGGGACAGGGGGGCTTCAATGAGCAGTTCTTC	CASSQGQGGFNEQFF
TRBV9	TRBJ1-4	TRBD1	-	TGTGCCAGCAGCCCAAGCCGGACAGGGAATGAAAAACTGTTTTTT	CASSPSRTGNEKLFF
TRBV7-9	TRBJ2-7	-	-	TGTGCCAGCAGCGAAGTAACAGGGTCGCAGTACTTC	CASSEVTGSQYF
TRBV9	TRBJ2-3	-	once	TGTGCCAGCAGCTCGGTAGCGCGGCCAGATACGCAGTATTTT	CASSSVARPDTQYF
TRBV7-9	TRBJ1-3	-	-	TGTGCCAGCAGCTTAGAATATCGGACACGAGCTGGAAACACCATATATTTT	CASSLEYRTRAGNTIYF
TRBV10-3	TRBJ1-3	-	once	TGTGCCATCAGTGACAGGGGTAGTTTTGGAAACACCATATATTTT	CAISDRGSFGNTIYF
TRBV15	TRBJ2-7	TRBD2	-	TGTGCCACCAGCAGGTTCGGGGGGAAAGGAAACGAGCAGTACTTC	CATSRFGGKGNEQYF
TRBV28	TRBJ2-1	-	-	TGTGCCAGCAGGACCCATATCTTCGGCAGGGCTTTTCTGAATGAGCAGTTCTTC	CASRTHIFGRAFLNEQFF
TRBV6-4	TRBJ1-2	-	-	TGTGCCAGCAGGAGCCTGACTGAATACACCTTC	CASRSLTEYTF
TRBV5-1	TRBJ1-2	TRBD1	-	TGCGCCAGCAGCTTACTAACCGGACAGGGCACTGGCTACACCTTC	CASSLLTGQGTGYTF
TRBV9	TRBJ2-7	-	-	TGTGCCAGCAGCGAGGGAGGTGGGCTAGCTTCCTACGAGCAGTACTTC	CASSEGGGLASYEQYF
TRBV2	TRBJ1-6	-	-	TGTGCCAGCAGTCCTACGAGAGGGAGGGCGCCCCTCCACTTT	CASSPTRGRAPLHF
TRBV6-5	TRBJ2-1	TRBD2	-	TGTGCCAGCAGCGCTAGGACTAGCGGGGATTATGAGCAGTTCTTC	CASSARTSGDYEQFF
TRBV6-5	TRBJ2-1	TRBD2	-	TGTGCCAGCAGTCCGACTAGCGGGGAGAATGAGCAGTTCTTC	CASSPTSGENEQFF
TRBV9	TRBJ1-2	TRBD1	-	TGTGCCAGCAGCGTTGGGACAGGGCCATATGGCTACACCTTC	CASSVGTGPYGYTF
TRBV5-6	TRBJ1-4	TRBD1	-	TGTGCCAGCAGCTGGCGGGCAGGGGGAAATGAAAAACTGTTTTTT	CASSWRAGGNEKLFF
TRBV19	TRBJ1-1	-	-	TGTGCCAGTAGTAATACGGTTGACACTGAAGCTTTCTTT	CASSNTVDTEAFF
TRBV9	TRBJ2-7	TRBD1	-	TGTGCCAGCAGCGAGCGAGGGACAGTGGACCTCTACGAGCAGTACTTC	CASSERGTVDLYEQYF
TRBV7-6	TRBJ2-7	-	-	TGTGCCAGCAGCCCCCTGCAGGGGGGTAAGTACGAGCAGTACTTC	CASSPLQGGKYEQYF
TRBV5-1	TRBJ1-2	TRBD1	-	TGCGCCAGCAGCTTGGTTTCAGGGGGAGTTAACTATGGCTACACCTTC	CASSLVSGGVNYGYTF
TRBV18	TRBJ1-2	TRBD1	-	TGTGCCAGCTCACCACTTGGGACAGGGATTGACTATGGCTACACCTTC	CASSPLGTGIDYGYTF
TRBV4-2	TRBJ1-2	-	-	TGTGCCAGCAGCCAAGGCAGGCAGCTCTATGGCTACACCTTC	CASSQGRQLYGYTF
TRBV14	TRBJ1-3	-	-	TGTGCCAGCAGCCACGTCCTGGACAGAGAAGACACCATATATTTT	CASSHVLDREDTIYF
TRBV18	TRBJ1-2	-	-	TGTGCCAGCTCACCGGCGGCGGGTTCATACTATGGCTACACCTTC	CASSPAAGSYYGYTF
TRBV7-9	TRBJ1-2	-	-	TGTGCCAGCAGCGAAGGGGTCGGATCTAACTATGGCTACACCTTC	CASSEGVGSNYGYTF
TRBV11-1	TRBJ2-3	TRBD1	-	TGTGCCAGCAGCTTCAGGACAGGGGATCCAGATACGCAGTATTTT	CASSFRTGDPDTQYF
TRBV6-5	TRBJ1-1	TRBD1	-	TGTGCCAGCAGTTACTCAACAGGGGGCACTGAAGCTTTCTTT	CASSYSTGGTEAFF
TRBV9	TRBJ1-2	-	-	TGTGCCAGCAGCCCCCATGATTTGAGGCAGGGAGGTAACTATGGCTACACCTTC	CASSPHDLRQGGNYGYTF
TRBV10-1	TRBJ1-4	TRBD1	-	TGCGCCAGCAGTGGGACAGGGGGGGCAACTAATGAAAAACTGTTTTTT	CASSGTGGATNEKLFF
TRBV30	TRBJ2-3	-	-	TGTGCCTGGAGTCGGGGGACAGATCCAGATACGCAGTATTTT	CAWSRGTDPDTQYF
TRBV23-1	TRBJ2-7	-	-	TGCGCCAGCAGTCAATCCCCGACAGGCTACGAGCAGTACTTC	CASSQSPTGYEQYF
TRBV5-1	TRBJ1-1	TRBD1	-	TGCGCCAGCAGCCCAGCCACAGGGGAAACTGAAGCTTTCTTT	CASSPATGETEAFF
TRBV5-5	TRBJ1-1	TRBD1	medium-sized	TGTGCCAGCAGCCCGGGACAGGGGGCGCGAGACTGGCTTGGAGCTTTCTTT	CASSPGQGARDWLGAFF